This record concerns one T cell receptor beta chain sequence. Original analysis: Estimation of nucleated cell counts was performed using reference gene primer amplification. Produced via immunoSEQ multiplex PCR; TCRdb's table is partial and in-frame only. The V and J calls and clone size come from that table; D and trimming were worked out from the DNA. The table includes around 300,000 clones, approximately 85% detected once. This specimen comes from a study of blood T cell repertoires in COVID-19. Study context: There were acute and convalescent COVID-19 samples, and they came from the United States, Italy and Spain.

The V gene's germline CDR1 is SGHAT and CDR2 FQNNGV. The CDR3 has 19 amino acids. Trimming at V came to 2 bases and at J to 10 bases, leaving 20 bases not matched to a gene. The chain uses TRBV11-2 and TRBJ1-4; 9 bases line up with TRBD1. The receptor comes from a human donor in a cohort sampled during active COVID-19. What was sequenced was peripheral blood. CDR3 loop: CASSLTSGTGTMLGGKLFF. The CDR3 DNA is TGTGCCAGCAGCTTAACGTCCGGGACAGGGACGATGCTTGGTGGAAAACTGTTTTTT.